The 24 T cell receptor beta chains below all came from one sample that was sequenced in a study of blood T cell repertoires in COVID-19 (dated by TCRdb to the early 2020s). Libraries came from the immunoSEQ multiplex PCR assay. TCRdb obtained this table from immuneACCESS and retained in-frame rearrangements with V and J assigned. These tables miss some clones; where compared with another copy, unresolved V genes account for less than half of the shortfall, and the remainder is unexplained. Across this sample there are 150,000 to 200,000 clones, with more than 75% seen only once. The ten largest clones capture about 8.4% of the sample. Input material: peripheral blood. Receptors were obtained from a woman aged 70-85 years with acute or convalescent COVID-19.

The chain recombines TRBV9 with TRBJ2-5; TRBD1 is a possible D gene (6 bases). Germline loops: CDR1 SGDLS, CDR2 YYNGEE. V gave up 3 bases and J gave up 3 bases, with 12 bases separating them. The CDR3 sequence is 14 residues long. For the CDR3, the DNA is TGTGCCAGCAGCGCAGGGGTGGGAGAAGAGACCCAGTACTTC. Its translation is CASSAGVGEETQYF. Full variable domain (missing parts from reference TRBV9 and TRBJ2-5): DSGVTQTPKHLITATGQRVTLRCSPRSGDLSVYWYQQSLDQGLQFLIQYYNGEERAKGNILERFSAQQFPDLHSELNLSSLELGDSALYFCASSAGVGEETQYFGPGTRLLVL.

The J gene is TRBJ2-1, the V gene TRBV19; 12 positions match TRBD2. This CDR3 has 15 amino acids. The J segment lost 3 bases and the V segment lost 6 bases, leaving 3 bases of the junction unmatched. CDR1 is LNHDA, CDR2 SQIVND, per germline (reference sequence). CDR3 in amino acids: CASRMTSGSYNEQFF. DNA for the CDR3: TGTGCCAGTAGGATGACTAGCGGGAGCTACAATGAGCAGTTCTTC.

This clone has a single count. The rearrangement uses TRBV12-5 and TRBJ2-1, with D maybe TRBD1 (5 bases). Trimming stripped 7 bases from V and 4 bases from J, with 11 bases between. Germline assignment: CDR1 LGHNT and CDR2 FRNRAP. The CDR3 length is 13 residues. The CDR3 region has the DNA TGTGCTAGTGTCGATGACAGTTACAATGAGCAGTTCTTC. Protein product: CASVDDSYNEQFF. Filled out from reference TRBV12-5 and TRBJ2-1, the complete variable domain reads DARVTQTPRHKVTEMGQEVTMRCQPILGHNTVFWYRQTMMQGLELLAYFRNRAPLDDSGMPKDRFSAEMPDATLATLKIQPSEPRDSAVYFCASVDDSYNEQFFGPGTRLTVL.

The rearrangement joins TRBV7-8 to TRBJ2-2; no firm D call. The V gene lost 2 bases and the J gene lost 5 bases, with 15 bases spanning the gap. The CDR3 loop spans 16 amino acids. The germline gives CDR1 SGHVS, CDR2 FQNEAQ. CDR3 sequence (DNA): TGTGCCAGCAGCTTAAAGCCCACTCTATCAACCGGGGAGCTGTTTTTT. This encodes CASSLKPTLSTGELFF. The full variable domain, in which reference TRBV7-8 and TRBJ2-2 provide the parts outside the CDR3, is GAGVSQSPRYKVAKRGQDVALRCDPISGHVSLFWYQQALGQGPEFLTYFQNEAQLDKSGLPSDRFFAERPEGSVSTLKIQRTQQEDSAVYLCASSLKPTLSTGELFFGEGSRLTVL.

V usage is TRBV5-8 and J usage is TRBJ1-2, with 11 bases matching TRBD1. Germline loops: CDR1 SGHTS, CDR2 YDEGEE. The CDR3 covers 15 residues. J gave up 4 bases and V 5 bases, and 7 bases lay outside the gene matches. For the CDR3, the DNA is TGTGCCAGCAGAACGGGACAGGGGGGGCTCTATGGCTACACCTTC. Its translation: CASRTGQGGLYGYTF.

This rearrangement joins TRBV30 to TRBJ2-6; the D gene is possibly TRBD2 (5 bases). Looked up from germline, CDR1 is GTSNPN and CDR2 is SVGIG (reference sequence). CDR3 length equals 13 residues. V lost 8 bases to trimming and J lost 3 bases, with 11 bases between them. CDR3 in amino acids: CAQARDGANVLTF. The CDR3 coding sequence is TGTGCCCAAGCGAGGGATGGGGCCAACGTCCTGACTTTC.

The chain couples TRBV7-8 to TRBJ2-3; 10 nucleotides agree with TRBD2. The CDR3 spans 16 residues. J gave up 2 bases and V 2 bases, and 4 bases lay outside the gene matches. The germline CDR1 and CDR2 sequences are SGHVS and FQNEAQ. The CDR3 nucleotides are TGTGCCAGCAGCTTACTAGCGGGAGAGAACACAGATACGCAGTATTTT. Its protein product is CASSLLAGENTDTQYF.

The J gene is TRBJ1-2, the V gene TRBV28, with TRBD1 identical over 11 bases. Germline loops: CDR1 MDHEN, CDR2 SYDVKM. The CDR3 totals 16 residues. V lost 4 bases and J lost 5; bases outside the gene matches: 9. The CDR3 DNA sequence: TGTGCCAGCAGTTCCGGGACAGGGGGTTCAAAATATGGCTACACCTTC. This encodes CASSSGTGGSKYGYTF.

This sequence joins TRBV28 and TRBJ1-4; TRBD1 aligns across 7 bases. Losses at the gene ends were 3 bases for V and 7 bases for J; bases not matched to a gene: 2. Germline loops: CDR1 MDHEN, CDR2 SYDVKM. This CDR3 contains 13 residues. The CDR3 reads CASSFQGGEKLFF. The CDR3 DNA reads TGTGCCAGCAGTTTCCAGGGGGGTGAAAAACTGTTTTTT.

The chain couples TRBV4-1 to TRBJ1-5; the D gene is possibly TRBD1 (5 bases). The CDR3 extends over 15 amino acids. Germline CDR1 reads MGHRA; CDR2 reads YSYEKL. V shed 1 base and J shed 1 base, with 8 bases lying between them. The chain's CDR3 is CASSQGGGSNQPQHF. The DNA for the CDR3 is TGCGCCAGCAGCCAAGGCGGGGGAAGCAATCAGCCCCAGCATTTT.

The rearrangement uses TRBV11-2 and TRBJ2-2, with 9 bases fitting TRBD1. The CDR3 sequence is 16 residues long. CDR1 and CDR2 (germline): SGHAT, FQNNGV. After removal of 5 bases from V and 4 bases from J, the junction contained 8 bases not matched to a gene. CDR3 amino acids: CASSQGPQGATGELFF. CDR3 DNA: TGTGCCAGCAGCCAGGGGCCACAGGGGGCCACCGGGGAGCTGTTTTTT.

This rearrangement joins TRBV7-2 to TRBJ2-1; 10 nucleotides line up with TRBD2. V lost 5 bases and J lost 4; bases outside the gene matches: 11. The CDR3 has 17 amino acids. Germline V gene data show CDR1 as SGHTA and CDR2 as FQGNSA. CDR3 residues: CASSPRTSGVGYNEQFF. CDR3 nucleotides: TGTGCCAGCAGCCCCCGGACTAGCGGAGTGGGGTACAATGAGCAGTTCTTC.

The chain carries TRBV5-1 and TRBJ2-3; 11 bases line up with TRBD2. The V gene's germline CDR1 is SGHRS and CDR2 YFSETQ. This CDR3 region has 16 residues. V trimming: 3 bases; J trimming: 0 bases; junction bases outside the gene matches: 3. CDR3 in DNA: TGCGCCAGCAGCTCCAGGACTAGCGGGAGCACAGATACGCAGTATTTT. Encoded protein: CASSSRTSGSTDTQYF.

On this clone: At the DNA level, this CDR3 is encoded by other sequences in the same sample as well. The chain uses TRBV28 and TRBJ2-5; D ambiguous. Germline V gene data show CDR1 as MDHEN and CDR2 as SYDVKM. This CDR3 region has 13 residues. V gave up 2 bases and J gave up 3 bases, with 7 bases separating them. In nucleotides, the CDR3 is TGTGCCAGCAGTTTAAATCGGGAAGAGACCCAGTACTTC. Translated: CASSLNREETQYF.

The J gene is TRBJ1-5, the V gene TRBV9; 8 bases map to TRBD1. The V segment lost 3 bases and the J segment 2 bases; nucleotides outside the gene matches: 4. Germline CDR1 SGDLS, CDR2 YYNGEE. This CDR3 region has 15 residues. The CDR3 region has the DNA TGTGCCAGCAGCGCGACAGGGGCAGGCAATCAGCCCCAGCATTTT. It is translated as CASSATGAGNQPQHF. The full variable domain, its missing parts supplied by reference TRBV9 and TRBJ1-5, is DSGVTQTPKHLITATGQRVTLRCSPRSGDLSVYWYQQSLDQGLQFLIQYYNGEERAKGNILERFSAQQFPDLHSELNLSSLELGDSALYFCASSATGAGNQPQHFGDGTRLSIL.

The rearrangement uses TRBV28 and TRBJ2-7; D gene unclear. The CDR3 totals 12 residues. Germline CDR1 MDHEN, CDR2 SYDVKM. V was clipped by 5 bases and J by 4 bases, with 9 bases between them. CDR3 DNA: TGTGCCAGCAGTCCCACAGAGTACGAGCAGTACTTC. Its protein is CASSPTEYEQYF.

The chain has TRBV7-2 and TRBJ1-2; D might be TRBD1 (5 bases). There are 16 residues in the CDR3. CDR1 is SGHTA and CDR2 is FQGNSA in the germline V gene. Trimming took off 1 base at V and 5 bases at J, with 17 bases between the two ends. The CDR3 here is CASSLDGRQGRYGYTF. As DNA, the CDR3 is TGTGCCAGCAGCTTAGACGGGCGGCAGGGAAGATATGGCTACACCTTC.

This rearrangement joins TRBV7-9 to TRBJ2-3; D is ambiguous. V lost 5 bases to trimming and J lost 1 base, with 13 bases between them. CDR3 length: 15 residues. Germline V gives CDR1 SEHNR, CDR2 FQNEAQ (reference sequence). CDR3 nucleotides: TGTGCCAGCAGCGATGTGACTGTTCGCACAGATACGCAGTATTTT. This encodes CASSDVTVRTDTQYF.

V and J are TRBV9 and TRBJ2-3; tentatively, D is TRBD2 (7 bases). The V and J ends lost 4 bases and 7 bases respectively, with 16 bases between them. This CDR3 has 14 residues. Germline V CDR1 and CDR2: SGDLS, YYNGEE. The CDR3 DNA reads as TGTGCCAGCAGCCCCGGGGGGCGGTCGAATACGCAGTATTTT. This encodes CASSPGGRSNTQYF.

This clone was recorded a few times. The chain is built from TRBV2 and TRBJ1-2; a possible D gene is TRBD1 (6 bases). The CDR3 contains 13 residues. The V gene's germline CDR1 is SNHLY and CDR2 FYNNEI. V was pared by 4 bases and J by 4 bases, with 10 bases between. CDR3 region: CASSAGEGYGYTF. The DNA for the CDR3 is TGTGCCAGCAGTGCAGGGGAAGGCTATGGCTACACCTTC. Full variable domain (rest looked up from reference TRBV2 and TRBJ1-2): EPEVTQTPSHQVTQMGQEVILRCVPISNHLYFYWYRQILGQKVEFLVSFYNNEISEKSEIFDDQFSVERPDGSNFTLKIRSTKLEDSAMYFCASSAGEGYGYTFGSGTRLTVV.

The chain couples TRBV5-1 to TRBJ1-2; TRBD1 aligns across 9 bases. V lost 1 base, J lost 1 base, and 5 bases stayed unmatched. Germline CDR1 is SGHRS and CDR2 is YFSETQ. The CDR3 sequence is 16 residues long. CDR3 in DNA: TGCGCCAGCAGCTTGTTCGGGACAGGGAGTAACTATGGCTACACCTTC. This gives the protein CASSLFGTGSNYGYTF.

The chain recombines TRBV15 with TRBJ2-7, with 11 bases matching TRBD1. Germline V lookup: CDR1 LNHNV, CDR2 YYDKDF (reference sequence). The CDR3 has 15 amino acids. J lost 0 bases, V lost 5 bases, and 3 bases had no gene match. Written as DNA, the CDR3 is TGTGCCACCAGCTCCGGGACAGGGGGCTCCTACGAGCAGTACTTC. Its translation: CATSSGTGGSYEQYF.

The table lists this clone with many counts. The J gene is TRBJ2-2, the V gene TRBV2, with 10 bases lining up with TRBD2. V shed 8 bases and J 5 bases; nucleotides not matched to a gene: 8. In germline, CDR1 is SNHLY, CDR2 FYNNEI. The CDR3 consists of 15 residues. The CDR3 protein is CASGFLAGVTGELFF. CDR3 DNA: TGTGCCAGCGGCTTTCTAGCGGGAGTAACCGGGGAGCTGTTTTTT. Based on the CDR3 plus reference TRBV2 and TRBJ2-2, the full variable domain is EPEVTQTPSHQVTQMGQEVILRCVPISNHLYFYWYRQILGQKVEFLVSFYNNEISEKSEIFDDQFSVERPDGSNFTLKIRSTKLEDSAMYFCASGFLAGVTGELFFGEGSRLTVL.

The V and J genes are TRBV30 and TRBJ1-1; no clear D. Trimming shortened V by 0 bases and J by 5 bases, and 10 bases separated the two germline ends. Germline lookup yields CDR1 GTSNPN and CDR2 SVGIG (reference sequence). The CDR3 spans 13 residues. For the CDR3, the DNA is TGTGCCTGGAGTGTCGGGAGGGAGACTGAAGCTTTCTTT. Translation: CAWSVGRETEAFF.